The 4 T cell receptor beta chains below come from one sample, sequenced in a study of yellow fever vaccine responses in identical twins (dated by TCRdb to 2017 to 2018). The library was made by RT-PCR. Sequenced using an Illumina HiSeq 2500. Clones were called with MiXCR by TCRdb after fastp trimmed the public reads at Q25, and only in-frame beta chains were retained. Here each entry gathers all rows of one CDR3 protein and keeps the most common genes and DNA. The sample yields about 1,100 distinct CDR3 sequences; roughly 80% were counted once. The ten biggest clones cover roughly 32% of the sample. The sequencing used T cells from blood (PBMCs), unsorted or a sorted subset (not recorded which), collected before or after yellow fever vaccination (not recorded which). Receptors were obtained from a female donor who received the yellow fever vaccine.

The chain combines TRBV11-1 with TRBJ2-1, with TRBD1 matching 7 bases. This CDR3 comprises 16 residues. Trimming took 5 bases from V and 0 from J; bases not matched to a gene: 7. The germline gives CDR1 SGHAT, CDR2 FQDESV (reference sequence). CDR3 loop: CASSGQGGFSYNEQFF. The CDR3 DNA sequence: TGTGCCAGCAGCGGTCAAGGGGGCTTCTCCTACAATGAGCAGTTCTTC.

The rearrangement uses TRBV30 and TRBJ1-1; D is ambiguous. Per germline, CDR1 GTSNPN and CDR2 SVGIG (reference sequence). This CDR3 region has 11 residues. V dropped 1 base and J dropped 4 bases, with 4 bases sitting between them. The CDR3 protein is CAWSESTEAFF. The CDR3 DNA is TGTGCCTGGAGTGAAAGCACTGAAGCTTTCTTT.

This chain connects TRBV29-1 to TRBJ1-1; 7 nucleotides agree with TRBD1. Germline V gives CDR1 SQVTM, CDR2 ANQGSEA. V lost 8 bases to trimming and J lost 1 base; unmatched junction nucleotides: 13. CDR3 length equals 15 residues. CDR3: CSTTDRAASNTEAFF. As DNA, the CDR3 is TGCAGCACAACCGACAGGGCAGCCTCGAACACTGAAGCTTTCTTT.

The rearrangement links TRBV20-1 to TRBJ2-7, with TRBD1 matching 9 bases. Germline CDR1 is DFQATT and CDR2 is SNEGSKA (reference sequence). Losses at the gene ends were 1 base for V and 5 bases for J; bases not matched to a gene: 6. CDR3 length: 14 amino acids. Written as DNA, the CDR3 is TGCAGTGCTAGAGTCGCACAGGGGGCTAACGAGCAGTACTTC. Its protein is CSARVAQGANEQYF.